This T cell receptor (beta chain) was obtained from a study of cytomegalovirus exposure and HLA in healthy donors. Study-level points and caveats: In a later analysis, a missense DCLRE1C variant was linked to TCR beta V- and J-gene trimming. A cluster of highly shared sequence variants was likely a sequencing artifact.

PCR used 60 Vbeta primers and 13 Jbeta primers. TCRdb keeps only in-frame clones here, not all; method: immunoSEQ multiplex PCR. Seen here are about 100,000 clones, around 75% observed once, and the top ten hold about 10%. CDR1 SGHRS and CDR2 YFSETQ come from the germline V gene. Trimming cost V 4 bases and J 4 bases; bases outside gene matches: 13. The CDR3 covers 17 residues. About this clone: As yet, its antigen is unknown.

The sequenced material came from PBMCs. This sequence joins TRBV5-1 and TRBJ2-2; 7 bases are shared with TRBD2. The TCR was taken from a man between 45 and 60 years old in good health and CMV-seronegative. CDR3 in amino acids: CASSPLAGSGSTGELFF. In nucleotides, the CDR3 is TGCGCCAGCAGCCCCTTAGCGGGTAGCGGGTCCACCGGGGAGCTGTTTTTT. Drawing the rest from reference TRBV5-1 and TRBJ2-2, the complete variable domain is KAGVTQTPRYLIKTRGQQVTLSCSPISGHRSVSWYQQTPGQGLQFLFEYFSETQRNKGNFPGRFSGRQFSNSRSEMNVSTLELGDSALYLCASSPLAGSGSTGELFFGEGSRLTVL.